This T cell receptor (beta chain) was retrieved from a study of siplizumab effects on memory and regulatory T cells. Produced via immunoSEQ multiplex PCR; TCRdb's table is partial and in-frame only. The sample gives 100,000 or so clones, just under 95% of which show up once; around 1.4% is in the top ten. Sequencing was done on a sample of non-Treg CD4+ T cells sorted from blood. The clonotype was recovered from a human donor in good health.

The CDR3 region has the DNA TGTGCCAGCAGCGAATTATCCCGCCCTTCGGGACTGTTATACAATGAGCAGTTCTTC. Translated: CASSELSRPSGLLYNEQFF. The rearrangement links TRBV7-9 to TRBJ2-1; possible D gene TRBD2, 6 bases. Trimming removed 5 bases from V and 4 bases from J, with 27 bases in between. The CDR3 totals 19 residues. Germline CDR1 SEHNR, CDR2 FQNEAQ (reference sequence).